Following are 5 T cell receptor beta chains from one sample sequenced in a study of cytomegalovirus exposure and HLA in healthy donors. This PCR relied on a set of 60 Vbeta primers and 13 Jbeta primers. Method: immunoSEQ multiplex PCR; TCRdb's copy keeps in-frame clones and lacks some. This table holds about 180,000 clones, 82% found once. The sequenced material came from PBMCs. These receptors all stem from a man in his forties in good health and CMV-seronegative.

This clone appeared a few times. The chain employs TRBV7-6 and TRBJ1-1; D unclear. This CDR3 has 13 residues. CDR1 and CDR2 (germline): SGHVS, FNYEAQ. Between the trimmed V and J ends, which lost 1 base and 8 bases, there was a span of 11 bases. The CDR3 coding sequence is TGTGCCAGCAGCTTAGGGCGGCTTGGAGAAGCTTTCTTT. It translates to CASSLGRLGEAFF.

This chain uses TRBV15 with TRBJ2-1; tentative D call: TRBD2 (6 bases). CDR3 length: 14 residues. The V end lost 2 bases, the J end lost 5 bases, and 10 bases lay between the germline ends. Looked up from germline, CDR1 is LNHNV and CDR2 is YYDKDF (reference sequence). The CDR3 spells CATSRLGGDNEQFF. DNA for the CDR3: TGTGCCACCAGCAGACTTGGAGGGGACAATGAGCAGTTCTTC.

The CDR3 region has the DNA TGTGCCAGCAGTGGGAACAGGGTGGGTAATTCACCCCTCCACTTT. This sequence encodes CASSGNRVGNSPLHF. The chain carries TRBV2 and TRBJ1-6, with a possible D match to TRBD1 (6 bases). Trimming removed 4 bases at V and 6 bases at J, with 13 bases between. The CDR3 has 15 residues. In germline, CDR1 is SNHLY, CDR2 FYNNEI.

The gene calls are TRBV7-2 and TRBJ2-4, with 7 bases lining up with TRBD2. The CDR3 has 15 amino acids. After removal of 5 bases from V and 0 bases from J, the junction contained 4 bases not matched to a gene. Germline values: CDR1 SGHTA, CDR2 FQGNSA. In DNA form, the CDR3 reads TGTGCCAGCAGCCCTGGACTAGTAGCCAAAAACATTCAGTACTTC. It translates to CASSPGLVAKNIQYF.

The chain is built from TRBV7-2 and TRBJ1-3, with D unclear. Germline V gives CDR1 SGHTA, CDR2 FQGNSA. Trimming removed 5 bases at V and 0 bases at J, with 8 bases between. CDR3 length: 14 residues. The CDR3 DNA reads TGTGCCAGCAGCGAAACGGTCTCTGGAAACACCATATATTTT. Protein product: CASSETVSGNTIYF. The full variable domain, in which reference TRBV7-2 and TRBJ1-3 provide the parts outside the CDR3, is GAGVSQSPSNKVTEKGKDVELRCDPISGHTALYWYRQSLGQGLEFLIYFQGNSAPDKSGLPSDRFSAERTGGSVSTLTIQRTQQEDSAVYLCASSETVSGNTIYFGEGSWLTVV.